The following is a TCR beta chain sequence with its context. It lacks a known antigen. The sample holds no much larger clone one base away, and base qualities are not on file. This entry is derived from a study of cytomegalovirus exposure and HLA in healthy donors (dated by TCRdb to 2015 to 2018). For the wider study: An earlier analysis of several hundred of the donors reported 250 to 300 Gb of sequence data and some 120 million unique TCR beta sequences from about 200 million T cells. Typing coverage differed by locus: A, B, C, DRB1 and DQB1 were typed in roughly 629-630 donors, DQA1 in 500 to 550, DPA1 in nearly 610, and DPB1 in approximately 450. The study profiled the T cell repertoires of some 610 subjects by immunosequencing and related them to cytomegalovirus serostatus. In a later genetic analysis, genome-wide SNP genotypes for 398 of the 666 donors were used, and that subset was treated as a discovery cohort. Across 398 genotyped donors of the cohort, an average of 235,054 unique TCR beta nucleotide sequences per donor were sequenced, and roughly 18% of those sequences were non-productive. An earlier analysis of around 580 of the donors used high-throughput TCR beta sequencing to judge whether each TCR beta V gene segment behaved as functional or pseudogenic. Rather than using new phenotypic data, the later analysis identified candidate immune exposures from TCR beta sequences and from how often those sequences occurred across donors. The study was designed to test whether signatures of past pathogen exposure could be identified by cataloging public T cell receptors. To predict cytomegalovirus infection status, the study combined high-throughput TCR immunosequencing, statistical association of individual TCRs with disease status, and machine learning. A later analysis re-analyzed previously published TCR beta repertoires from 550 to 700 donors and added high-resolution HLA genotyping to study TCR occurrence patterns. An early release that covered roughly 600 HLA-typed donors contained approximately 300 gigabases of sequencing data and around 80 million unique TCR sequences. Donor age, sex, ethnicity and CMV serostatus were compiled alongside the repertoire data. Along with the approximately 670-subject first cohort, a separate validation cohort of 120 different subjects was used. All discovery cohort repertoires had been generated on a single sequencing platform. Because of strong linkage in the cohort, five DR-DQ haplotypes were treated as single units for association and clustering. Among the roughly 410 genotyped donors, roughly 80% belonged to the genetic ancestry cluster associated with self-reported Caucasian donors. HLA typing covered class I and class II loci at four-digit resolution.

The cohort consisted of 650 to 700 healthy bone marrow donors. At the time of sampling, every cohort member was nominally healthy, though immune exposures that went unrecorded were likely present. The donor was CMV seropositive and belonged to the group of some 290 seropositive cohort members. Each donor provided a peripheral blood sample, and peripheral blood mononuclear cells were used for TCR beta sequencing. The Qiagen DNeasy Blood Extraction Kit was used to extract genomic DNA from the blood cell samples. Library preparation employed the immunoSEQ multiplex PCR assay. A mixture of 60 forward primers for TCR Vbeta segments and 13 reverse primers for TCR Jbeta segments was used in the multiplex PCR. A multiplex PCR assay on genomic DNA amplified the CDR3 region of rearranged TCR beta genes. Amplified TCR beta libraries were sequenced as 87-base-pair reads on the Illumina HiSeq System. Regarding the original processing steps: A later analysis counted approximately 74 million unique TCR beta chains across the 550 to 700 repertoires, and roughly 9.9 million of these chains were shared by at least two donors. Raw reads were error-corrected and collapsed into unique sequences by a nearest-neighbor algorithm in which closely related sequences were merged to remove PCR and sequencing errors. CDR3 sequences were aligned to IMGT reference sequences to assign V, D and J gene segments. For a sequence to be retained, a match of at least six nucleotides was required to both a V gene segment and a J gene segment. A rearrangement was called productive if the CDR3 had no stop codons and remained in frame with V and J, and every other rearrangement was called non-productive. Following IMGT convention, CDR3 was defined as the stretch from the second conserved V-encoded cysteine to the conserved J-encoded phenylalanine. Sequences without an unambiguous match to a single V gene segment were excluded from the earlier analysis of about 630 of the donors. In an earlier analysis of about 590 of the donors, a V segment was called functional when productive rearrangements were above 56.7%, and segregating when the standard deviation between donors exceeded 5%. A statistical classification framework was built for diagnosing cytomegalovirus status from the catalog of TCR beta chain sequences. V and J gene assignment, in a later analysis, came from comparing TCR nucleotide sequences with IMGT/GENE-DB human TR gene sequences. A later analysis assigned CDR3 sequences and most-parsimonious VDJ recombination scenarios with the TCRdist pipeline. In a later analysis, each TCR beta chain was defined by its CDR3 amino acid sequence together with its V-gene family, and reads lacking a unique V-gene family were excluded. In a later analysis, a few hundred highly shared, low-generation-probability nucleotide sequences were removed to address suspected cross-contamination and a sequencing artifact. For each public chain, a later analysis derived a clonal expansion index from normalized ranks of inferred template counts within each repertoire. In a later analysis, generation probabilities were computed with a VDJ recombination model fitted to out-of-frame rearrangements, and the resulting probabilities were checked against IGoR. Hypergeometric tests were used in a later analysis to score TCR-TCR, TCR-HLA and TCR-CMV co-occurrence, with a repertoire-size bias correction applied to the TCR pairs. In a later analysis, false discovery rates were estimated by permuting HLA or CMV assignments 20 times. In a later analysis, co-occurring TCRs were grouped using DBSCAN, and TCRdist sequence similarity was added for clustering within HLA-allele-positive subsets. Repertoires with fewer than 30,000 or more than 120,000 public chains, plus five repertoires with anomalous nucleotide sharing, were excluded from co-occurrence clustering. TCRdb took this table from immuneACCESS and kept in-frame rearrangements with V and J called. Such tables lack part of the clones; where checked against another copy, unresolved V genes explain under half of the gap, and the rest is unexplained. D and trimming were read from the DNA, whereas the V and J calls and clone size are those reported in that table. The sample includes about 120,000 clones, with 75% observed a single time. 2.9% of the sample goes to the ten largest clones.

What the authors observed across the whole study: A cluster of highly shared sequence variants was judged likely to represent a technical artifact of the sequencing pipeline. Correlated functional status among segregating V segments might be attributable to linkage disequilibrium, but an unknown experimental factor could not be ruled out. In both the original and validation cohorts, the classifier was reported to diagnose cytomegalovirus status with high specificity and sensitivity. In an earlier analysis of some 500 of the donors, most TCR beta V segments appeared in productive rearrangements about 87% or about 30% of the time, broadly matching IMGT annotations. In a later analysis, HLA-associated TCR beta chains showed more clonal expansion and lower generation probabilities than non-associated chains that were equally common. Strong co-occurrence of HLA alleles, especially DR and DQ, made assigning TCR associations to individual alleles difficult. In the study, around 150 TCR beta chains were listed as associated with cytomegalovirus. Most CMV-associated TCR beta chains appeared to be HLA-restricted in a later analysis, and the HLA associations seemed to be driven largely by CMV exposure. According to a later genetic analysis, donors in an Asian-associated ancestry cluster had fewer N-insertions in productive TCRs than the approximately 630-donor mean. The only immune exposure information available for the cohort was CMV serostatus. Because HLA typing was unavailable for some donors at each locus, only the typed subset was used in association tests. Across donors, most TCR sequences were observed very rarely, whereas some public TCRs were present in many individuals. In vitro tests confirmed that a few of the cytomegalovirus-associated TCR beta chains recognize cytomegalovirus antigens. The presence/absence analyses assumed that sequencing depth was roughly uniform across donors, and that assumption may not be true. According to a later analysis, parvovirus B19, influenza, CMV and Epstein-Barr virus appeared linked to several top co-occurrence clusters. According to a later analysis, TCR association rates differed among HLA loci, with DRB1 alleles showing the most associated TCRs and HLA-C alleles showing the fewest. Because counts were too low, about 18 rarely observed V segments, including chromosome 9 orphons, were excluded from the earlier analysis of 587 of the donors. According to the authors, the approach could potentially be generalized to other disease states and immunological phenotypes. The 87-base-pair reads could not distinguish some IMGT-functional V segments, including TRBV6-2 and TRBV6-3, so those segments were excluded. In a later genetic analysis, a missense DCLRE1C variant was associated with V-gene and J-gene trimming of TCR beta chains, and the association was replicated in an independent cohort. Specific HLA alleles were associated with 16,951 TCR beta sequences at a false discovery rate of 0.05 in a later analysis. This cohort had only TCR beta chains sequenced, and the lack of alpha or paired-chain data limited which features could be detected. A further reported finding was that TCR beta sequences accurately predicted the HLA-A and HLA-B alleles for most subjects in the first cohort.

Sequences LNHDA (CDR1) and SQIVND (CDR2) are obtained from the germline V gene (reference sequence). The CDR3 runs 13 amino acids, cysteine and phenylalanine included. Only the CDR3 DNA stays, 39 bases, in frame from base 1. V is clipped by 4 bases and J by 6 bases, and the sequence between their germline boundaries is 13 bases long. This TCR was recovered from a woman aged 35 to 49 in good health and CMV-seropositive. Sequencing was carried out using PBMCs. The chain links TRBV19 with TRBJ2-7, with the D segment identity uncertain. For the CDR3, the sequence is CASSTSTAGEQYF. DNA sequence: TGTGCCAGTAGTACCTCAACCGCAGGCGAGCAGTACTTC.